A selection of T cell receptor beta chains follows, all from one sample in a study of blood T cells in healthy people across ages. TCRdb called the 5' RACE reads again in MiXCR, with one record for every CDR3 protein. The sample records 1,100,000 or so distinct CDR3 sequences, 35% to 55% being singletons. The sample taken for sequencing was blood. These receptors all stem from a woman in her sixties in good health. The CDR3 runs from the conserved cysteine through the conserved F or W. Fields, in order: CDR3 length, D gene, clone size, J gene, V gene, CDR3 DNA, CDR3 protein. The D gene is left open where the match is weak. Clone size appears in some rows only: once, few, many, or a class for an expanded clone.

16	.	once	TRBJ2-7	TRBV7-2	TGTGCCAGCAGCTTACTCAGCGGTGAAGCCTACAATGAGCAGTACTTC	CASSLLSGEAYNEQYF
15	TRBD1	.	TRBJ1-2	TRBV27	TGTGCCAGCAGCTCTGCCGACAGGGGGCAATATGGCTACACCTTC	CASSSADRGQYGYTF
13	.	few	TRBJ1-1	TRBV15	TGTGCCACCACCCGACAGGCGAACACTGAAGCTTTCTTT	CATTRQANTEAFF
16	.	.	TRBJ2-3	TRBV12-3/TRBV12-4	TGTGCCAGCAGAAAAACCGGGAGAGTAGGCACAGATATGCAGTATTTT	CASRKTGRVGTDMQYF
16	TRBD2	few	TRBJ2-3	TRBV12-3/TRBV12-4	TGTGCCAGCAGTAGTTCTAGCGGGTTCAGCACAGATACGCAGTATTTT	CASSSSSGFSTDTQYF
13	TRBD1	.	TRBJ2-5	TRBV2	TGTGCCAGCATGACAGGGGCCCAAGAGACCCAGTACTTC	CASMTGAQETQYF
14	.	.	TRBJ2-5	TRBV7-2	TGTGCCAGCAGCCGCCGGGTGGGCCTAGAGACCCAGTACTTC	CASSRRVGLETQYF
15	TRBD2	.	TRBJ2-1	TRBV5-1	TGCGCCAGCAGCTTAGGCGGGAGGGCCAACAATGAGCAGTTCTTC	CASSLGGRANNEQFF
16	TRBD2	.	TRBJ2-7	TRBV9	TGTGCCAGCAGCGTAGCGCGACTAGCGGGAGCCTCCGAGCAGTACTTC	CASSVARLAGASEQYF
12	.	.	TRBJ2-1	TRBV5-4	TGTGCCAGCAGCTTGGACCAGGGGGAGCAGTTCTTC	CASSLDQGEQFF
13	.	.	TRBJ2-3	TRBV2	TGTGCCAGCGGTCAGGACTATGCCGATACGCAGTATTTT	CASGQDYADTQYF
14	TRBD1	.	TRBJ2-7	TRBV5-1	TGCGCCAGCAGCTTCAGGGGGCCTGGAGACGAGCAGTACTTC	CASSFRGPGDEQYF
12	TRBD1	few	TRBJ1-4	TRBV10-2	TGCGCCAGCAGTGAAGAACCAGGGGGGCTGTTTTTT	CASSEEPGGLFF
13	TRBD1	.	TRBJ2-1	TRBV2	TGTGCCAGCAGTAGGACAGGGGGCTTTGAGCAGTTCTTC	CASSRTGGFEQFF
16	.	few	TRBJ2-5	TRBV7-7	TGTGCCAGCAGCCCGCGGATTTCCCGGTACCAAGAGACCCAGTACTTC	CASSPRISRYQETQYF
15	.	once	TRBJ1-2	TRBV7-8	TGTGCCAGCAGCTTAAAGAGGCTTGGGGGGGAGGGCTACACCTTC	CASSLKRLGGEGYTF
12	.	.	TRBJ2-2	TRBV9	TGTGCCAGCAACAGGGCAGCCGGGGAGCTGTTTTTT	CASNRAAGELFF
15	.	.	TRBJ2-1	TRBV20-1	TGCAGTGCTAGAGACACAGAAAGCTCCTACAATGAGCAGTTCTTC	CSARDTESSYNEQFF
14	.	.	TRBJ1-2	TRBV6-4	TGTGCCAGCAGGCCCGGGCAGGCTAACTATGGCTACACCTTC	CASRPGQANYGYTF
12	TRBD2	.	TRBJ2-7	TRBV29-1	TGCAGCGCAGGGACTAGCGGCCTCTCAATGTACTTC	CSAGTSGLSMYF
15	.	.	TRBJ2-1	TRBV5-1	TGCGCCAGCAGCTTGGATAACCCGCGTCTTGATGAGCAGTTCTTC	CASSLDNPRLDEQFF
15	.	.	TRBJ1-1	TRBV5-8	TGTGCCAGCAGCTTGCAGTTCGGTTTCTCCGCTGAAGCTTTCTTT	CASSLQFGFSAEAFF
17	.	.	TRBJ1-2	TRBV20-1	TGCAGTGCTAGAGACTACCTAGGTCGGGGTCGGGACTATGGCTACACCTTC	CSARDYLGRGRDYGYTF
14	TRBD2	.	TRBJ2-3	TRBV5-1	TGCGCCAGCAGCTTGGTAGCGGGAGGAGATACGCAGTATTTT	CASSLVAGGDTQYF
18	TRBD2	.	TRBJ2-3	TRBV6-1	TGTGCCAGCAGTGAAGATTTGGCTAGCGGGACTAGCACAGATACGCAGTATTTT	CASSEDLASGTSTDTQYF
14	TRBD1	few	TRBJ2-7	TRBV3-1	TGTGCCAGCAGCCGAGGACAGGCTCCCTACGAGCAGTACTTC	CASSRGQAPYEQYF
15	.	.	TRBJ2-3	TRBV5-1	TGCGCCAGCAGCCCAAATGGGGGGGCCGGTGATACGCAGTATTTT	CASSPNGGAGDTQYF